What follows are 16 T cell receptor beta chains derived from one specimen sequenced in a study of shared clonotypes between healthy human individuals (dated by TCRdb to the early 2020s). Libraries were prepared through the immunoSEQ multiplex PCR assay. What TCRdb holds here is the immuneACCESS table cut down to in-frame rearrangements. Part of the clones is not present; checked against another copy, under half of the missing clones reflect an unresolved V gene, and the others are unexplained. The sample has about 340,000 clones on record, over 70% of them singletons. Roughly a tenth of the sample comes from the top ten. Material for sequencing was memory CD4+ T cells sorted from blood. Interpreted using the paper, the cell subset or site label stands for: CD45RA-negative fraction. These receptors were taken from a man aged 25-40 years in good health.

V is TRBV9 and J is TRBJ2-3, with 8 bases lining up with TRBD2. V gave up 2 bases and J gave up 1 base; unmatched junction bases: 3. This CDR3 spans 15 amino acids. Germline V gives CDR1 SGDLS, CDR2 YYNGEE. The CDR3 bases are TGTGCCAGCAGCGTTAGCGGGACTCGCACAGATACGCAGTATTTT. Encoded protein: CASSVSGTRTDTQYF.

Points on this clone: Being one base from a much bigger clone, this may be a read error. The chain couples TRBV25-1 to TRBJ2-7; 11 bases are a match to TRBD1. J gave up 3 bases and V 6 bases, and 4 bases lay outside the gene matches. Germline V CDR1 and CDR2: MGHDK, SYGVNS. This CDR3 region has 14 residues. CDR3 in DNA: TGTGCCAGCAGCACCGGGACAGGGGGCTACGAGCAGTACTTC. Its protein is CASSTGTGGYEQYF.

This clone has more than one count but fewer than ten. The CDR3 loop is CASSVRLAGHEQYF. Written as DNA, the CDR3 is TGTGCCAGCAGTGTGCGGCTAGCGGGCCACGAGCAGTACTTC. This chain connects TRBV2 to TRBJ2-7; TRBD2 aligns across 8 bases. Trimming at V came to 4 bases and at J to 5 bases, leaving 7 bases not matched to a gene. Germline CDR1 reads SNHLY; CDR2 reads FYNNEI. CDR3 length equals 14 residues.

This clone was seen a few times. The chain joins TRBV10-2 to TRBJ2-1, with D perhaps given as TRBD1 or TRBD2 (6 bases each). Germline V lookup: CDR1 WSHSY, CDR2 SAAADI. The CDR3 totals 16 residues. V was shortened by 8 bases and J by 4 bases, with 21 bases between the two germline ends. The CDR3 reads CASLTEGGRQYNEQFF. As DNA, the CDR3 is TGCGCCAGCCTAACAGAGGGGGGCAGACAATACAATGAGCAGTTCTTC.

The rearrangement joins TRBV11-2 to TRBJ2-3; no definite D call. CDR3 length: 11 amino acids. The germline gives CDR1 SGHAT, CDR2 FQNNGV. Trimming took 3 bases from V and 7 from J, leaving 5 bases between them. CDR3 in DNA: TGTGCCAGCAGCTTGAGGTATACGCAGTATTTT. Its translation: CASSLRYTQYF.

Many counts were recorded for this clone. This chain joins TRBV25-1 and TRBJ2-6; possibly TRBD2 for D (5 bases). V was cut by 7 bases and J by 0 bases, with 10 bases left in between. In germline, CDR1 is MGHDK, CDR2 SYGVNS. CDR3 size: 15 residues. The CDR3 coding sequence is TGTGCCAGCAACGGGGTCAACTCTGGGGCCAACGTCCTGACTTTC. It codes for CASNGVNSGANVLTF.

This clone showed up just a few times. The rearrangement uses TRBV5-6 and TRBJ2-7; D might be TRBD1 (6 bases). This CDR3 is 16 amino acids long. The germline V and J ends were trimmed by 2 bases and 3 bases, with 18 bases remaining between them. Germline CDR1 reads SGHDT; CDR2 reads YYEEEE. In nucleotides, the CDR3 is TGTGCCAGCAGCTTTTTCACAGGGAACGCAATCTACGAGCAGTACTTC. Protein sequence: CASSFFTGNAIYEQYF.

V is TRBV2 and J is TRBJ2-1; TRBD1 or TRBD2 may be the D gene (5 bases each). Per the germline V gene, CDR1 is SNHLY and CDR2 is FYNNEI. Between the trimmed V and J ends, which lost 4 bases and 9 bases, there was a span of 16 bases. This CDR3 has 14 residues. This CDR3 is CASSGSGTAIEQFF. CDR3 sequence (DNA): TGTGCCAGCAGTGGGTCCGGGACCGCGATTGAGCAGTTCTTC.

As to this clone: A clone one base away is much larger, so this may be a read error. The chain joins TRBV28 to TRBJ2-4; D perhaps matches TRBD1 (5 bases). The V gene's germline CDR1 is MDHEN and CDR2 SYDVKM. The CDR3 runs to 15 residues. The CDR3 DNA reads TGTGCCGGCAGTCACCAGGGCGGCTCCAAAAACATTCAGTACTTC. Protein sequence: CAGSHQGGSKNIQYF.

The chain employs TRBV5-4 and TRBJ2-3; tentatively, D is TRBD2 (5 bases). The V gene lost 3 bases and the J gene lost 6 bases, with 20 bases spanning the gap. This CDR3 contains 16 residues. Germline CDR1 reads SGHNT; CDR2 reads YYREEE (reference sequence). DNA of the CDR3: TGTGCCAGCAGCTCGTTAGGGAGCGGCCTGGGGGATACGCAGTATTTT. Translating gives CASSSLGSGLGDTQYF.

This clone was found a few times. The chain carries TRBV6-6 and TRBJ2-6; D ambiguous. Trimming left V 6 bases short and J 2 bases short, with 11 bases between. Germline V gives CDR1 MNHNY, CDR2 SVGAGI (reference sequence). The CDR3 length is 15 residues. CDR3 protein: CASSLPTAGANVLTF. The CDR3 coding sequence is TGTGCCAGCAGCTTACCTACAGCTGGGGCCAACGTCCTGACTTTC.

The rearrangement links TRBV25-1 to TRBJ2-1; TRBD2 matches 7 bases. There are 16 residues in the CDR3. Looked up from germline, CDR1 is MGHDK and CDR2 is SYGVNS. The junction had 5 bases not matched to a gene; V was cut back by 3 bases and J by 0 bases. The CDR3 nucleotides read TGTGCCAGCAGTGAGGATACTAGCGCCTCCTACAATGAGCAGTTCTTC. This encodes CASSEDTSASYNEQFF. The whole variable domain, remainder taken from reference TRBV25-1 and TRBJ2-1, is EADIYQTPRYLVIGTGKKITLECSQTMGHDKMYWYQQDPGMELHLIHYSYGVNSTEKGDLSSESTVSRIRTEHFPLTLESARPSHTSQYLCASSEDTSASYNEQFFGPGTRLTVL.

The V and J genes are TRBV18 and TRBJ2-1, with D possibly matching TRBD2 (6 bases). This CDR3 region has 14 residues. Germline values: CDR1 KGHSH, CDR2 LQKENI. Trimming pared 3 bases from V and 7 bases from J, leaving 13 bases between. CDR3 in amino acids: CASSPRGGMNEQFF. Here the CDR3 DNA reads TGTGCCAGCTCACCTAGGGGAGGTATGAATGAGCAGTTCTTC.

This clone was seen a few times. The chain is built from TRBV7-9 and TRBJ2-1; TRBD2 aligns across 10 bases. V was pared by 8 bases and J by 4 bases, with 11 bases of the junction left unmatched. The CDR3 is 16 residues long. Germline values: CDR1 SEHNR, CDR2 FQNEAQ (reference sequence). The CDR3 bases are TGTGCCAGCTCGGGGCTAGCGGGAGCCCGTTACAATGAGCAGTTCTTC. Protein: CASSGLAGARYNEQFF.

CDR3 sequence: CASSLQGLAFF. The CDR3 DNA reads TGTGCCAGCAGCCTACAGGGGTTGGCTTTCTTT. V gene TRBV11-2 combines with J gene TRBJ1-1, with 7 bases matching TRBD1. The CDR3 extends over 11 amino acids. Germline loops: CDR1 SGHAT, CDR2 FQNNGV. The V gene end was trimmed by 5 bases and the J gene end by 11 bases; junction bases not matched to a gene: 5.

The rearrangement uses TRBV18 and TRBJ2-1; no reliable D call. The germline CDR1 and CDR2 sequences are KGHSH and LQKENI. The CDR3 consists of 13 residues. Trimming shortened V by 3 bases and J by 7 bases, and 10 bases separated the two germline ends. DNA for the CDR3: TGTGCCAGCTCACCTGGTCCTATAAATGAGCAGTTCTTC. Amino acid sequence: CASSPGPINEQFF.